The sequence of this T cell receptor (beta chain) was determined in a study of OX40 agonist ivuxolimab in advanced cancers. As for the study in general: Ivuxolimab was delivered to patients intravenously every 2 weeks at doses spanning 0.01 to 10 mg/kg.

As regards this clone: The antigen is unknown.

Study results and caveats: With doses of 0.1-3.0 mg/kg, partial responders showed among the lowest clonal expansion. Specificity for antigen went undetermined in the expanded peripheral T cells.

The V end lost 1 base, the J end lost 9 bases, and 19 bases lay between the germline ends. The CDR3 contains 16 residues. Germline assignment: CDR1 SGHTA and CDR2 FQGNSA. Sequencing was performed with immunoSEQ multiplex PCR; in TCRdb, only in-frame clones are kept and a portion is missing. The sample has roughly 120,000 clones; 75% to 90% are singletons. The chain couples TRBV7-2 to TRBJ2-1; the D gene is possibly TRBD1 (5 bases). This clonotype was obtained from an adult with an advanced solid tumor such as melanoma, head and neck, liver or kidney cancer. The sequencing here drew on CD4+ or CD8+ T cells sorted from blood, taken in a trial of the OX40 agonist ivuxolimab. CDR3 residues: CASSLGSVALQGEQFF. The CDR3 DNA is TGTGCCAGCAGCTTAGGATCGGTTGCGCTCCAGGGTGAGCAGTTCTTC.